This T cell receptor beta chain is drawn from a study of T cell changes during pregnancy in multiple sclerosis. On this clone: One end of the junction varies from germline; a read error may be responsible.

The protocol was immunoSEQ multiplex PCR, while the TCRdb copy is restricted to in-frame clones and leaves out a portion. This table has about 30,000 clones, about 89% appearing once. This receptor was identified in a female donor in good health, enrolled as a control in a pregnancy study. The sample in question was CD4+ T cells from peripheral blood mononuclear cells, obtained in the first trimester of pregnancy.

The CDR3: CASSLSGTGDSNHF. The DNA for the CDR3 is TGCGCCAGCAGCTTGAGCGGGACAGGGGACTCAAATCACTTC. The genes are TRBV5-1 and TRBJ2-4, with 10 bases aligning to TRBD1. Germline lookup yields CDR1 SGHRS and CDR2 YFSETQ. The CDR3 covers 14 residues.